This T cell receptor beta chain was recorded in a study of T cells in narcolepsy. The CDR3 consists of 16 residues. The germline gives CDR1 MNHNY, CDR2 SVGAGI (reference sequence). The V and J ends lost 5 bases and 6 bases, in that order; junction bases with no gene match: 10. Sequenced by immunoSEQ multiplex PCR; TCRdb stores in-frame clones only, minus some. Of 26,000 or so clones detected, more than 75% appear once; the ten largest clones hold 3.4%. Material: CD45RA- memory CD4+ T cells from PBMCs. This clonotype originated in a human donor with narcolepsy. V and J are TRBV6-6 and TRBJ2-3, with TRBD2 matching over 11 bases. The CDR3 region is CASSPQLAGVPDTQYF. CDR3 nucleotides: TGTGCCAGCAGTCCCCAACTAGCGGGGGTCCCGGATACGCAGTATTTT.